Below are 15 T cell receptor beta chains sequenced from a single sample in a study of human T cells and chemical hapten exposure. TCRdb independently ran MiXCR on the RACE reads; one entry per CDR3 protein. In the table there are around 80,000 distinct CDR3 sequences, 7% to 9% of which are singletons. The time point was: healthy volunteer bleed at 6 weeks. Someone pulled total RNA out of unfractionated whole blood. Sequences were obtained from whole blood. The source of these receptors is a male donor in good health. Some clones in this sample may be carry-over from other donors' samples.

This clonotype has more than one count but fewer than ten. This sequence joins TRBV6-6 and TRBJ1-4, with D perhaps matching TRBD1 (5 bases). In germline, CDR1 is MNHNY, CDR2 SVGAGI (reference sequence). The CDR3 has 16 amino acids. The V end lost 6 bases, the J end lost 5 bases, and 19 bases lay between the germline ends. In DNA, the CDR3 is TGTGCCAGCAGCGGGAGGAAACGGGGGGAAAATGAAAAACTGTTTTTT. Protein: CASSGRKRGENEKLFF.

This clonotype was seen a handful of times. The V call is TRBV5-6, the J call TRBJ2-7; 7 nucleotides align to TRBD1. Germline lookup yields CDR1 SGHDT and CDR2 YYEEEE. J was trimmed by 2 bases and V by 1 base; bases with no gene match: 6. The length of the CDR3 is 15 residues. CDR3 DNA sequence: TGTGCCAGCAGCTTGATCCCTCAGGGGGCCTACGAGCAGTACTTC. The encoded protein is CASSLIPQGAYEQYF.

The chain recombines TRBV12-3 or TRBV12-4 with TRBJ1-1; TRBD1 matches at 7 bases. The J segment lost 4 bases and the V segment lost 6 bases, leaving 5 bases of the junction unmatched. The CDR3 runs 13 residues. The CDR3 DNA is TGTGCCAGCAGCCCAGGGGGGACCACTGAAGCTTTCTTT. Its translation: CASSPGGTTEAFF.

The genes are TRBV5-6 and TRBJ1-5; D is uncertain. V lost 0 bases and J 5 bases, leaving 3 bases between the germline ends. The length of the CDR3 is 12 residues. Germline V gene sequence: CDR1 SGHDT, CDR2 YYEEEE. The DNA of the CDR3 is TGTGCCAGCAGCTTGGTAGATCAGCCCCAGCATTTT. Its protein is CASSLVDQPQHF.

This clonotype was counted ten times or more. The chain uses TRBV2 and TRBJ1-6; 8 bases match TRBD1. V was clipped by 7 bases and J by 8 bases; unmatched bases: 7. The CDR3 is 14 residues long. Germline CDR1 and CDR2: SNHLY and FYNNEI. This CDR3 is CASTATGEYSPLHF. The CDR3 DNA reads TGTGCCAGCACTGCGACAGGGGAGTATTCACCCCTCCACTTT.

This chain joins TRBV5-6 and TRBJ2-3; 8 nucleotides align to TRBD2. V was pared by 3 bases and J by 6 bases, with 9 bases of the junction left unmatched. This CDR3 is 15 amino acids long. Germline loops: CDR1 SGHDT, CDR2 YYEEEE. CDR3 residues: CASSSGLGEVDTQYF. In DNA form, the CDR3 reads TGTGCCAGCAGCTCGGGACTAGGGGAGGTGGATACGCAGTATTTT.

This clonotype was counted a few times. V and J are TRBV29-1 and TRBJ1-1; 7 bases are a match to TRBD1. The germline V gene encodes CDR1 SQVTM and CDR2 ANQGSEA. CDR3 size: 12 residues. V lost 6 bases and J lost 1; bases outside the gene matches: 2. CDR3: CSVNRGNTEAFF. For the CDR3, the DNA is TGCAGCGTGAACAGGGGGAACACTGAAGCTTTCTTT.

This clonotype was observed a few times. The chain employs TRBV25-1 and TRBJ2-6; D might be TRBD2 (5 bases). The CDR3 runs to 15 residues. V dropped 3 bases and J dropped 4 bases, with 10 bases sitting between them. Germline CDR1 and CDR2: MGHDK and SYGVNS. Here the CDR3 DNA reads TGTGCCAGCAGTGAGCCGACGGGAGGGGCCAACGTCCTGACTTTC. Translation gives CASSEPTGGANVLTF.

In its sample, this clonotype was seen many times. This chain connects TRBV11-1 to TRBJ1-1; D unclear. The CDR3 sequence is 15 residues long. Trimming took off 0 bases at V and 1 base at J, with 9 bases between the two ends. The germline V gene encodes CDR1 SGHAT and CDR2 FQDESV (reference sequence). In DNA, the CDR3 is TGTGCCAGCAGCTTAGCTCCTGTCACGAACACTGAAGCTTTCTTT. Amino acid sequence: CASSLAPVTNTEAFF.

This clonotype was counted between two and nine times. V is TRBV29-1 and J is TRBJ2-7, with 11 bases identical to TRBD2. V lost 3 bases to trimming and J lost 7 bases; unmatched junction nucleotides: 2. There are 12 residues in the CDR3. Germline V lookup: CDR1 SQVTM, CDR2 ANQGSEA. This chain's CDR3 is CSVEASGREQYF. The CDR3 bases are TGCAGCGTTGAGGCTAGCGGGAGGGAGCAGTACTTC.

This clonotype was counted a few times. This chain links TRBV5-6 with TRBJ1-1, with TRBD1 as a possible D gene (5 bases). Germline CDR1 and CDR2: SGHDT and YYEEEE. This CDR3 region has 14 residues. The V and J ends lost 2 bases and 1 base respectively, with 9 bases between them. This chain's CDR3 is CASSFRQGNTEAFF. The CDR3 nucleotides are TGTGCCAGCAGCTTCCGGCAGGGGAACACTGAAGCTTTCTTT. The complete variable domain, with remaining parts taken from reference TRBV5-6 and TRBJ1-1, reads DAGVTQSPTHLIKTRGQQVTLRCSPKSGHDTVSWYQQALGQGPQFIFQYYEEEERQRGNFPDRFSGHQFPNYSSELNVNALLLGDSALYLCASSFRQGNTEAFFGQGTRLTVV.

This clonotype was picked up many times. The rearrangement joins TRBV7-2 to TRBJ2-7, with D possibly called TRBD1 or TRBD2 (5 bases each). Germline V lookup: CDR1 SGHTA, CDR2 FQGNSA. V gave up 2 bases and J gave up 1 base, with 15 bases separating them. The CDR3 extends over 16 amino acids. The CDR3 nucleotides read TGTGCCAGCAGCTTAACGACGGGGCTGGGTTCCTACGAGCAGTACTTC. Translating it yields CASSLTTGLGSYEQYF.

This clonotype was picked up many times. The chain joins TRBV20-1 to TRBJ2-3, with 8 bases matching TRBD2. CDR3 length: 13 amino acids. CDR1 and CDR2 from the germline V gene are DFQATT and SNEGSKA (reference sequence). J gave up 3 bases and V 4 bases, and 3 bases lay outside the gene matches. CDR3 sequence (DNA): TGCAGTGCTACGCGGGGGGTTACAGATACGCAGTATTTT. Translated: CSATRGVTDTQYF.

The chain joins TRBV30 to TRBJ1-2; D is perhaps TRBD1 (6 bases). Germline CDR1 GTSNPN, CDR2 SVGIG (reference sequence). The CDR3 length is 13 residues. With 0 bases removed from V and 6 bases from J, the gap between germline ends came to 11 bases. Here the CDR3 DNA reads TGTGCCTGGAGTGTAGGGGGAGGAAATGGCTACACCTTC. Protein: CAWSVGGGNGYTF.

V gene TRBV27 combines with J gene TRBJ1-6, with a possible D match to TRBD1 (5 bases). Germline assignment: CDR1 MNHEY and CDR2 SMNVEV (reference sequence). The CDR3 extends over 13 amino acids. The V gene lost 5 bases and the J gene lost 4 bases, with 6 bases spanning the gap. This CDR3 is CASSQGYNSPLHF. The CDR3 DNA reads TGTGCCAGCAGTCAGGGATATAATTCACCCCTCCACTTT.